This T cell receptor (beta chain) was captured by sequencing in a study of T-cell reconstitution after alpha-beta-depleted transplantation in children. General study points: T cells produced anew were the main source of T-cell counts and diversity one year after transplant. Where alpha-beta T cells came from about two months after transplant was reportedly several hundred expanded graft clones. The origin of high day-60 TCRbeta diversity in some patients lay in surviving recipient T cells and thymic progenitors.

This clonotype was detected ten times or more. Its cognate antigen is unknown. The CDR3 loop spans 15 amino acids. The germline CDR1 and CDR2 sequences are DFQATT and SNEGSKA (reference sequence). Deletions cut 3 bases from V and 6 bases from J, with 19 bases between. Unique molecular identifiers were incorporated during preparation of the TCRbeta library. TCRdb reprocessed the PCR reads with MiXCR, giving one entry per CDR3 protein. The sample lists approximately 97,000 distinct CDR3 sequences, approximately 6% occurring once. The chain employs TRBV20-1 and TRBJ2-3, with TRBD2 as a possible D gene (5 bases). The source is a female patient aged 2 to 10 who had a stem cell transplant for Fanconi anemia, so the T cells may come from the graft donor. Sequences were derived from PBMCs, mostly from graft donor cells, sampled 60 days after TCRalphabeta/CD19-depleted stem cell transplant. DNA of the CDR3: TGCAGTGCTAGTCGTCGGACTCCGGTCGTTGATACGCAGTATTTT. Protein: CSASRRTPVVDTQYF.